Listed here is a single T cell receptor (beta chain). The clone's antigen remains unknown. Base qualities are not recorded, but no much larger clone differs from it by a single base. The CDR3 runs 15 residues from the cysteine to the phenylalanine. This entry keeps only the CDR3 DNA: 45 bases, framed from base 1. The germline ends are 10 bases apart after V is trimmed by 0 bases and J by 5 bases. CDR1 is given as SGHAT and CDR2 as FQNNGV, both from the germline V gene. The sample is drawn from a study of control samples from healthy donors and cancer patients (dated by TCRdb to about 2020). Libraries were prepared through the immunoSEQ multiplex PCR assay. What TCRdb holds here is the immuneACCESS table cut down to in-frame rearrangements. Part of the clones is not present; checked against another copy, under half of the missing clones reflect an unresolved V gene, and the others are unexplained. Recorded for this sample are about 26,000 clones; roughly four fifths of them occurred a single time. 23% of the sample comes from the top ten.

The sequenced sample consisted of PBMCs. The rearranged segments are TRBV11-2 and TRBJ2-2; no D segment can be confidently identified. The sequence was collected from a man in his 60s with colorectal cancer. The CDR3 protein is CASSLDRSVTGELFF. The sequence in DNA is TGTGCCAGCAGCTTAGATCGGTCAGTGACCGGGGAGCTGTTTTTT. The full variable domain, with segments outside the CDR3 supplied by the reference TRBV11-2 and TRBJ2-2 proteins, appears as EAGVAQSPRYKIIEKRQSVAFWCNPISGHATLYWYQQILGQGPKLLIQFQNNGVVDDSQLPKDRFSAERLKGVDSTLKIQPAKLEDSAVYLCASSLDRSVTGELFFGEGSRLTVL.